Included here is one T cell receptor (beta chain) sequence, with context. Its antigen is not identified. This sample stems from a study of beta chain features in type 1 diabetes. Trimming cost V 0 bases and J 1 base; bases outside gene matches: 1. The CDR3 consists of 15 residues. Germline-derived CDR1 and CDR2 are MGHRA and YSYEKL. Naive, central memory, regulatory and stem cell-like memory cells within the CD4+ compartment were sorted using CD45RO/CCR7/CD25/CD127/CD95/CD27. The authors obtained over 95% purity in all sorted populations. Study-wide results and limits: Over-representation of high TCR-expressing cells was a possible consequence of cDNA sequencing.

The whole isolated RNA underwent reverse transcription, so sequencing captured expressed TCRB transcripts. Roughly 3.6 million reads on average were seen across naive, central memory and regulatory T cell samples. Clones were read by immunoSEQ multiplex PCR, and TCRdb kept only the in-frame ones, dropping some. The table shows approximately 150,000 clones, with 8% to 13% occurring only once. This rearrangement joins TRBV4-1 to TRBJ2-5; TRBD1 matches at 8 bases. This TCR came from a young man in good health. Sequencing input: naive CD4+ T cells from blood. DNA for the CDR3: TGCGCCAGCAGCCAAGATGGACAGGGCCAAGAGACCCAGTACTTC. Amino acid sequence: CASSQDGQGQETQYF.